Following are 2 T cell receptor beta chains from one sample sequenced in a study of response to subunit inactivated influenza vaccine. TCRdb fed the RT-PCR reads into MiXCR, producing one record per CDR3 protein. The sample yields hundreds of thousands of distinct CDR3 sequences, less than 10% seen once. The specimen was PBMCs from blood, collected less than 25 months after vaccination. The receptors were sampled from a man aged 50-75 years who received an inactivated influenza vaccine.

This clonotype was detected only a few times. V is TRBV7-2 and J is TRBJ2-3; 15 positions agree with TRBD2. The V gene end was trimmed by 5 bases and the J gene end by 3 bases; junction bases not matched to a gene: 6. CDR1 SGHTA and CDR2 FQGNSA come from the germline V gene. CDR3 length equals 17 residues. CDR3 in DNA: TGTGCCAGCAGCCCGGGGACTAGCGGGGGGCGTACAGATACGCAGTATTTT. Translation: CASSPGTSGGRTDTQYF.

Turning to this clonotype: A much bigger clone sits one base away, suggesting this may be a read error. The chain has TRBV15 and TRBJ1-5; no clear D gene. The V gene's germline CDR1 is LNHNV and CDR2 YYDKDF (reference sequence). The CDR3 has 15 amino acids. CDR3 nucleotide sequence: TGTGCCACCAGCAGAGGGATCGGCGGCAATCATCCCCAGCATTTT. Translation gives CATSRGIGGNHPQHF.